The next 21 T cell receptor beta chains were all read from a single sample in a study of post-analysis software for immune sequencing data. No cognate antigen is known for these TCRs. The TCR beta cDNA libraries carried unique molecular identifiers. TCRdb recomputed calls from the PCR reads with MiXCR, one row per CDR3 protein. Here the sample spans about 770,000 distinct CDR3 sequences, around 45% being singletons. The study's findings and limits: In patients, TRBV5-6, TRBV5-1 and TRBV20-1 belonged to five or six TRBV segments found more frequently than in controls.

The specimen sequenced was blood. The receptors originated from a girl between 5 and 17 years old with multiple sclerosis.

The V gene is TRBV5-1, the J gene TRBJ2-5; D is ambiguous. The CDR3 covers 13 residues. Trimming cost V 1 base and J 3 bases, with 7 bases left between them. The germline V gene has CDR1 SGHRS and CDR2 YFSETQ. CDR3 sequence reads: CASSLYNEETQYF. CDR3 in DNA: TGCGCCAGCAGCTTGTATAACGAAGAGACCCAGTACTTC.

This clonotype was counted between two and nine times. The chain combines TRBV29-1 with TRBJ2-5, with a possible D match to TRBD1 (5 bases). V shed 4 bases and J shed 5 bases, with 14 bases lying between them. The CDR3 length is 13 residues. The V gene's germline CDR1 is SQVTM and CDR2 ANQGSEA. The CDR3 DNA sequence: TGCAGCGTTGTTGGGGCCCCAGAGGAGACCCAGTACTTC. Residues: CSVVGAPEETQYF.

V gene TRBV29-1 combines with J gene TRBJ2-7, with a possible D match to TRBD2 (6 bases). The J call is uncertain, as TRBJ2-5 better fits the DNA end. CDR1 and CDR2 (germline): SQVTM, ANQGSEA. This CDR3 has 12 residues. The CDR3 DNA reads TGCAGCGTTGAGCGGCTAGCGGAGACCCAGTACTTC. This gives the protein CSVERLAETQYF.

The chain combines TRBV20-1 with TRBJ2-1, with TRBD2 as a possible D gene (5 bases). Germline CDR1 DFQATT, CDR2 SNEGSKA (reference sequence). The CDR3 runs to 16 residues. With 5 bases removed from V and 0 bases from J, the gap between germline ends came to 17 bases. Here the CDR3 DNA reads TGCAGTGCTCCGGGGTACTACCCGAGCTCCTACAATGAGCAGTTCTTC. Protein: CSAPGYYPSSYNEQFF.

The CDR3: CASSQEAGEEAFF. In nucleotides, the CDR3 is TGCGCCAGCAGCCAAGAGGCCGGGGAGGAAGCTTTCTTT. V and J are TRBV4-1 and TRBJ1-1, with D hard to call. The length of the CDR3 is 13 residues. CDR1 MGHRA and CDR2 YSYEKL come from the germline V gene. V lost 0 bases and J 8 bases, leaving 10 bases between the germline ends.

This clonotype was picked up a small number of times. The rearrangement joins TRBV28 to TRBJ2-3, with D hard to call. CDR3 length equals 19 residues. V was pared by 3 bases and J by 2 bases, with 24 bases between. The germline gives CDR1 MDHEN, CDR2 SYDVKM. Written as DNA, the CDR3 is TGTGCCAGCAGTTTGCCCCCTGTGCTGACTCCTATCAACACAGATACGCAGTATTTT. This codes for CASSLPPVLTPINTDTQYF. The variable domain in full, with the rest retrieved from reference TRBV28 and TRBJ2-3, is DVKVTQSSRYLVKRTGEKVFLECVQDMDHENMFWYRQDPGLGLRLIYFSYDVKMKEKGDIPEGYSVSREKKERFSLILESASTNQTSMYLCASSLPPVLTPINTDTQYFGPGTRLTVL.

This clonotype was recorded only once. The gene calls are TRBV10-3 and TRBJ2-5; the D gene could be TRBD1 or TRBD2 (6 bases each). Per germline, CDR1 ENHRY and CDR2 SYGVKD. The V end was cut by 2 bases, the J end by 11 bases, with 12 bases between. The CDR3 length is 12 residues. CDR3 nucleotides: TGTGCCATCAGTGAGGGAGGGGGTGAGCAGTACTTC. As protein: CAISEGGGEQYF.

This clonotype was seen more than once but under ten times. The chain joins TRBV7-2 to TRBJ2-7, with D perhaps TRBD1 or TRBD2 (5 bases each). The CDR3 contains 15 residues. V gave up 5 bases and J gave up 3 bases, with 17 bases separating them. In germline, CDR1 is SGHTA, CDR2 FQGNSA. The DNA for the CDR3 is TGTGCCAGCAGCCGGGGCGCCACGAAGGGCTACGAGCAGTACTTC. Its protein product is CASSRGATKGYEQYF.

The rearrangement joins TRBV6-6 to TRBJ2-7; TRBD2 agrees at 8 bases. V trimming: 10 bases; J trimming: 6 bases; junction bases outside the gene matches: 8. From germline, CDR1 is MNHNY and CDR2 SVGAGI (reference sequence). This CDR3 region has 12 residues. CDR3 in DNA: TGTGCCACCTGCGGGACTAGGCTCGAGCAGTACTTC. Its translation is CATCGTRLEQYF.

V is TRBV10-3 and J is TRBJ1-6; 10 positions agree with TRBD1. CDR1 and CDR2 from the germline V gene are ENHRY and SYGVKD. J lost 14 bases, V lost 10 bases, and 23 bases had no gene match. The CDR3 totals 17 residues. The CDR3 region has the DNA TGTGCCAGCCGTCCCGGGACAGGGGCCGGGGGCGAATTGACCCTCCACTTT. It is translated as CASRPGTGAGGELTLHF.

This chain connects TRBV12-5 to TRBJ2-1; 7 bases line up with TRBD2. This CDR3 contains 16 residues. Germline V gives CDR1 LGHNT, CDR2 FRNRAP. V shed 5 bases and J 10 bases; nucleotides not matched to a gene: 17. CDR3: CASGNNPPGLGQEQFF. The CDR3 DNA sequence: TGTGCTAGTGGTAACAATCCGCCAGGACTAGGTCAGGAGCAGTTCTTC.

The CDR3 bases are TGTGCCACCAGCAGAGAGTTCTACAATGAGCAGTTCTTC. It yields the protein CATSREFYNEQFF. The V call is TRBV15, the J call TRBJ2-1; D not resolved. The CDR3 covers 13 residues. Trimming removed 0 bases from V and 3 bases from J, with 3 bases in between. Germline CDR1 reads LNHNV; CDR2 reads YYDKDF (reference sequence). Combining the CDR3 with reference TRBV15 and TRBJ2-1 gives the whole variable domain DAMVIQNPRYQVTQFGKPVTLSCSQTLNHNVMYWYQQKSSQAPKLLFHYYDKDFNNEADTPDNFQSRRPNTSFCFLDIRSPGLGDTAMYLCATSREFYNEQFFGPGTRLTVL.

As to this clonotype: One junction end disagrees with the germline gene, perhaps due to a read error. The rearrangement joins TRBV29-1 to TRBJ2-7; D gene unclear. Germline V gene data show CDR1 as SQVTM and CDR2 as ANQGSEA. This CDR3 contains 15 residues. CDR3 sequence (DNA): TGCGGCGTTGAAGATCCGGAGAGCCTCTCCTACGAGCAGTACTTC. It translates to CGVEDPESLSYEQYF.

The CDR3 reads CASSGLTSGSTEQYF. CDR3 bases: TGTGCCAGCAGCGGCCTGACTAGCGGGAGTACCGAGCAGTACTTC. V is TRBV7-9 and J is TRBJ2-5; TRBD2 agrees at 12 bases. The J call is doubtful: the DNA matches TRBJ2-7 better. The CDR3 covers 15 residues. The germline V gene encodes CDR1 SEHNR and CDR2 FQNEAQ (reference sequence).

This sequence joins TRBV29-1 and TRBJ2-5; the match to TRBD1 covers 9 bases. CDR1 is SQVTM, CDR2 ANQGSEA, per germline. The CDR3 runs 15 residues. After removal of 2 bases from V and 3 bases from J, the junction contained 7 bases not matched to a gene. CDR3 coding DNA: TGCAGCGTTGAAAGTCCGGACAGGGGAAAAGAGACCCAGTACTTC. This translates into CSVESPDRGKETQYF. The whole variable domain, filled in from reference TRBV29-1 and TRBJ2-5, reads SAVISQKPSRDICQRGTSLTIQCQVDSQVTMMFWYRQQPGQSLTLIATANQGSEATYESGFVIDKFPISRPNLTFSTLTVSNMSPEDSSIYLCSVESPDRGKETQYFGPGTRLLVL.

The J gene is TRBJ1-1, the V gene TRBV6-5; a possible D gene is TRBD1 (6 bases). This CDR3 is built from 18 residues. V was pared by 2 bases and J by 3 bases, with 22 bases between. The V gene's germline CDR1 is MNHEY and CDR2 SVGAGI. The CDR3 DNA is TGTGCCAGCAGTTACGGACTGTCCTTTCGTGAGGGGGACACTGAAGCTTTCTTT. Its translation: CASSYGLSFREGDTEAFF.

This clonotype was recorded at least ten times. The chain carries TRBV9 and TRBJ1-1, with D possibly matching TRBD1 (5 bases). Looked up from germline, CDR1 is SGDLS and CDR2 is YYNGEE. This CDR3 contains 14 residues. Trimming left V 4 bases short and J 1 base short, with 11 bases between. In DNA form, the CDR3 reads TGTGCCAGCAGCCTGGGGACTACGAACACTGAAGCTTTCTTT. Its protein product is CASSLGTTNTEAFF.

This clonotype was seen a handful of times. V usage is TRBV7-2 and J usage is TRBJ2-1; TRBD1 agrees at 12 bases. The CDR3 length is 16 residues. CDR1 is SGHTA and CDR2 is FQGNSA in the germline V gene. The J segment lost 7 bases and the V segment lost 2 bases, leaving 6 bases of the junction unmatched. The CDR3 DNA reads as TGTGCCAGCAGCTTACCGGGACAGGGGGCGTGGAATGAGCAGTTCTTC. Translation: CASSLPGQGAWNEQFF.

The gene calls are TRBV7-7 and TRBJ2-3; weak D call: TRBD2 (6 bases). Germline V CDR1 and CDR2: SSHAT, FNYEAQ (reference sequence). This CDR3 is 13 amino acids long. In nucleotides, the CDR3 is TGTGCTATCGCTCCGGGCGAAGCGGGTACGCAGTATTTT. As protein: CAIAPGEAGTQYF. Looking up the rest from reference TRBV7-7 and TRBJ2-3 gives the full variable domain: GAGVSQSPRYKVTKRGQDVTLRCDPISSHATLYWYQQALGQGPEFLTYFNYEAQPDKSGLPSDRFSAERPEGSISTLTIQRTEQRDSAMYRCAIAPGEAGTQYFGPGTRLTVL.

This clonotype has more than one count but fewer than ten. The chain carries TRBV4-2 and TRBJ1-2; possible D gene TRBD1, 6 bases. Germline values: CDR1 LGHNA, CDR2 YNFKEQ. Trimming removed 0 bases at V and 0 bases at J, with 11 bases between. The CDR3 contains 16 residues. CDR3 region: CASSQDEGEPNYGYTF. The CDR3 DNA sequence: TGTGCCAGCAGCCAAGATGAGGGGGAACCTAACTATGGCTACACCTTC.

This clonotype was seen a handful of times. The rearrangement joins TRBV20-1 to TRBJ2-7; 8 bases map to TRBD2. The better agreement between TRBJ2-5 and the DNA end casts doubt on the J call. The CDR3 sequence is 16 residues long. Germline V lookup: CDR1 DFQATT, CDR2 SNEGSKA (reference sequence). CDR3 in DNA: TGCAGTGCTCCTGGGACCAGCGGGAGAGATTGGGAGACCCAGTACTTC. Amino acids: CSAPGTSGRDWETQYF.